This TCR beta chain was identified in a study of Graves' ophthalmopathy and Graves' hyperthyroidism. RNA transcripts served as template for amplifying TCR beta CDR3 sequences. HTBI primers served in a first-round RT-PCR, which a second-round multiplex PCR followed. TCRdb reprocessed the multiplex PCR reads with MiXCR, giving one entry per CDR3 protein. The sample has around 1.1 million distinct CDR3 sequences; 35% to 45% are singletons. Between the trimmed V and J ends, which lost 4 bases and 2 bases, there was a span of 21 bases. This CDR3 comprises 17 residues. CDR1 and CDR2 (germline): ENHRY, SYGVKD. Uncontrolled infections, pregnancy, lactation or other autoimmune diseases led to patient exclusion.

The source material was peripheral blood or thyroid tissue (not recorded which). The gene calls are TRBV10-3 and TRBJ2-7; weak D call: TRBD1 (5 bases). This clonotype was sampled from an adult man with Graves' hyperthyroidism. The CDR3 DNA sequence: TGTGCCATCAGTGGAGGAGAGATATGGGCAGGGACCTACGAGCAGTACTTC. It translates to CAISGGEIWAGTYEQYF.